What follows are 13 T cell receptor beta chains derived from one specimen sequenced in a study of blood T cell repertoires in COVID-19. Libraries were prepared by immunoSEQ multiplex PCR; TCRdb keeps only in-frame clonotypes and omits some of them. The sample carries tens of thousands of clones, 70% to 90% recorded once. The sample comprised peripheral blood. These receptors were obtained from a human donor in a cohort sampled during active COVID-19.

The V call is TRBV28, the J call TRBJ2-7; D unclear. CDR1 is MDHEN and CDR2 is SYDVKM in the germline V gene. CDR3 length equals 13 residues. The germline V and J ends were trimmed by 2 bases and 7 bases, with 12 bases remaining between them. The chain's CDR3 is CASSLNRLGEQYF. DNA for the CDR3: TGTGCCAGCAGTTTAAACCGACTTGGAGAGCAGTACTTC.

V is TRBV7-6 and J is TRBJ2-5; TRBD1 matches 7 bases. V shed 5 bases and J 5 bases; nucleotides not matched to a gene: 11. There are 15 residues in the CDR3. Germline V CDR1 and CDR2: SGHVS, FNYEAQ. CDR3 DNA sequence: TGTGCCAGCAGCCGCCTCGGACAGGTTAAGGAGACCCAGTACTTC. This gives the protein CASSRLGQVKETQYF.

The gene calls are TRBV27 and TRBJ2-1, with TRBD2 matching over 11 bases. With 6 bases clipped from V and 2 bases from J, the junction kept 21 bases outside the gene matches. Per the germline V gene, CDR1 is MNHEY and CDR2 is SMNVEV (reference sequence). The CDR3 consists of 21 residues. The CDR3 protein is CASSRFTSGSHWKGPYNEQFF. The CDR3 DNA is TGTGCCAGCAGCCGATTCACTAGCGGGAGTCATTGGAAGGGGCCCTACAATGAGCAGTTCTTC.

The V gene is TRBV19, the J gene TRBJ1-6, with 8 bases identical to TRBD1. The V segment lost 5 bases and the J segment 8 bases; nucleotides outside the gene matches: 5. CDR3 length: 14 residues. In germline, CDR1 is LNHDA, CDR2 SQIVND (reference sequence). CDR3 bases: TGTGCCAGTAGTGGGGACAGGACGTATTCACCCCTCCACTTT. It translates to CASSGDRTYSPLHF.

V is TRBV11-2 and J is TRBJ2-1; D is unresolved. Trimming removed 4 bases at V and 8 bases at J, with 18 bases between. Germline lookup yields CDR1 SGHAT and CDR2 FQNNGV. The length of the CDR3 is 15 residues. The CDR3, as DNA: TGTGCCAGCAGCTCTCTAGGAGTCCCCCTCGATGAGCAGTTCTTC. Translating it yields CASSSLGVPLDEQFF.

The V gene is TRBV19, the J gene TRBJ2-6; 9 nucleotides align to TRBD1. Germline trimming cut 6 bases from V and 1 base from J; bases unmatched to any gene: 7. This CDR3 is 17 amino acids long. The germline gives CDR1 LNHDA, CDR2 SQIVND (reference sequence). As DNA, the CDR3 is TGTGCCAGTAGGAAGGGGGACAGGGCGTCTGGGGCCAACGTCCTGACTTTC. Translation gives CASRKGDRASGANVLTF.

This clone was observed a few times. V gene TRBV13 combines with J gene TRBJ1-6; TRBD1 aligns across 9 bases. Germline V gene lookup returns CDR1 PRHDT and CDR2 FYEKMQ (reference sequence). The V segment lost 4 bases and the J segment 7 bases; nucleotides outside the gene matches: 5. This CDR3 is built from 15 residues. The DNA for the CDR3 is TGTGCCAGCAGCTACCGGGACAGGGTGAATTCACCCCTCCACTTT. Amino acids: CASSYRDRVNSPLHF. The complete variable domain, with remaining parts taken from reference TRBV13 and TRBJ1-6, reads AAGVIQSPRHLIKEKRETATLKCYPIPRHDTVYWYQQGPGQDPQFLISFYEKMQSDKGSIPDRFSAQQFSDYHSELNMSSLELGDSALYFCASSYRDRVNSPLHFGNGTRLTVT.

The chain links TRBV27 to TRBJ1-2, with D hard to call. From germline, CDR1 is MNHEY and CDR2 SMNVEV (reference sequence). The CDR3 runs to 14 residues. Trimming removed 5 bases from V and 4 bases from J, with 14 bases in between. CDR3 loop: CASSPWASGYGYTF. For the CDR3, the DNA is TGTGCCAGCAGTCCCTGGGCGTCTGGCTATGGCTACACCTTC.

This chain connects TRBV5-4 to TRBJ2-5, with no clear D. The CDR3 sequence is 12 residues long. Trimming removed 1 base at V and 5 bases at J, with 6 bases between. Germline-derived CDR1 and CDR2 are SGHNT and YYREEE (reference sequence). CDR3 protein: CASSLFEETQYF. The CDR3 DNA reads as TGTGCCAGCAGCTTGTTTGAGGAGACCCAGTACTTC.

V gene TRBV7-6 combines with J gene TRBJ2-5, with D possibly matching TRBD2 (7 bases). CDR1 SGHVS and CDR2 FNYEAQ come from the germline V gene. This CDR3 contains 17 residues. With 5 bases removed from V and 5 bases from J, the gap between germline ends came to 24 bases. In DNA form, the CDR3 reads TGTGCCAGCAGCCCCCAATGGGCGGGGGCGCAGGGGGAGACCCAGTACTTC. It yields the protein CASSPQWAGAQGETQYF.

The chain links TRBV10-3 to TRBJ2-1; D may be TRBD2 (6 bases). This CDR3 is built from 13 residues. Germline V gives CDR1 ENHRY, CDR2 SYGVKD. Trimming stripped 6 bases from V and 4 bases from J, with 10 bases between. The CDR3 DNA is TGTGCCATCAGGCCGGGGGAGTACAATGAGCAGTTCTTC. Translated: CAIRPGEYNEQFF.

CDR3 nucleotide sequence: TGTGCCAGCAGGCTAGCGGGAGGCCCCTACAATGAGCAGTTCTTC. This codes for CASRLAGGPYNEQFF. This chain uses TRBV7-9 with TRBJ2-1; 11 positions agree with TRBD2. Germline V gives CDR1 SEHNR, CDR2 FQNEAQ (reference sequence). The CDR3 is made up of 15 amino acids. The junction had 3 bases not matched to a gene; V was cut back by 6 bases and J by 2 bases.

The chain couples TRBV18 to TRBJ2-1; 9 bases align to TRBD2. This CDR3 is 18 amino acids long. CDR1 and CDR2 (germline): KGHSH, LQKENI. V shed 3 bases and J 4 bases; nucleotides not matched to a gene: 13. The CDR3 DNA reads TGTGCCAGCTCACCTATGTCGCGGGGAGCGGGAGGATACAATGAGCAGTTCTTC. Translated: CASSPMSRGAGGYNEQFF.